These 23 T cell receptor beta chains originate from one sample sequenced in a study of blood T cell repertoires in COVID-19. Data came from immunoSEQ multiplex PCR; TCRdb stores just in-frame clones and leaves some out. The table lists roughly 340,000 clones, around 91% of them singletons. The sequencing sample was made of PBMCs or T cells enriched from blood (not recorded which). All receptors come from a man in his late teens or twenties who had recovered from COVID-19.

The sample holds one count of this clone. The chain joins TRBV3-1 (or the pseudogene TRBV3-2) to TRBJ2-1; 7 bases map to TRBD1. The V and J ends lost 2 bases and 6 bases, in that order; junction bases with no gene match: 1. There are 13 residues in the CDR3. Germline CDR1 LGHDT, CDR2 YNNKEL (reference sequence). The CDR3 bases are TGTGCCAGCAGCCAAACAGGGGCCAATGAGCAGTTCTTC. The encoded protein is CASSQTGANEQFF.

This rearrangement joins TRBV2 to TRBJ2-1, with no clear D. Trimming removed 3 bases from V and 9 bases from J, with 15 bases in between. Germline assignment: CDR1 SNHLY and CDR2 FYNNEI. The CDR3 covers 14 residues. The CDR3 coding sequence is TGTGCCAGCAGTGAGTTAATAGGTAACAGTGAGCAGTTCTTC. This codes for CASSELIGNSEQFF. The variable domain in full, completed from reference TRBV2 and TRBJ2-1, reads EPEVTQTPSHQVTQMGQEVILRCVPISNHLYFYWYRQILGQKVEFLVSFYNNEISEKSEIFDDQFSVERPDGSNFTLKIRSTKLEDSAMYFCASSELIGNSEQFFGPGTRLTVL.

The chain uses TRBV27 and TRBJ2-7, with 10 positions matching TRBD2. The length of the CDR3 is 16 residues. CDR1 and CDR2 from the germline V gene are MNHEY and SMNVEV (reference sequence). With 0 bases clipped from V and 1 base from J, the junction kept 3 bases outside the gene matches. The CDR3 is CASSLSRTSGSYEQYF. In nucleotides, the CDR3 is TGTGCCAGCAGTTTATCGCGGACTAGCGGTTCCTACGAGCAGTACTTC.

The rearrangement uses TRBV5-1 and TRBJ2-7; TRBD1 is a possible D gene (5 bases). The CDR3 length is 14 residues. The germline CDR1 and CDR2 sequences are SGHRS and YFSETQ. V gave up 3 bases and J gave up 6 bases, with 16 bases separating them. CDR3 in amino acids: CASSSLQVSGEQYF. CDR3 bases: TGCGCCAGCAGCTCCCTACAGGTGTCAGGCGAGCAGTACTTC. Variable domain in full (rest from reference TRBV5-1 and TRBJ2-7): KAGVTQTPRYLIKTRGQQVTLSCSPISGHRSVSWYQQTPGQGLQFLFEYFSETQRNKGNFPGRFSGRQFSNSRSEMNVSTLELGDSALYLCASSSLQVSGEQYFGPGTRLTVT.

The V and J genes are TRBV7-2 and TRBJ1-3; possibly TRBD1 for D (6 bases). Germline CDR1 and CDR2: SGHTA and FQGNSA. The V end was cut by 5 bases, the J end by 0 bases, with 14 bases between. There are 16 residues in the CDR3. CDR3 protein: CASSAPGVRSGNTIYF. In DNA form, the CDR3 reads TGTGCCAGCAGCGCCCCAGGGGTCCGCTCTGGAAACACCATATATTTT. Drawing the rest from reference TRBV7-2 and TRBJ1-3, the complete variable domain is GAGVSQSPSNKVTEKGKDVELRCDPISGHTALYWYRQSLGQGLEFLIYFQGNSAPDKSGLPSDRFSAERTGGSVSTLTIQRTQQEDSAVYLCASSAPGVRSGNTIYFGEGSWLTVV.

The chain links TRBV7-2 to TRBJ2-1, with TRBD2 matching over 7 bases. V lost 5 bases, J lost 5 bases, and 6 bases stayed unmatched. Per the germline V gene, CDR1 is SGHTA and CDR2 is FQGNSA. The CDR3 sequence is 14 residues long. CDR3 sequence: CASSHSGLNNEQFF. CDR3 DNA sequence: TGTGCCAGCAGCCATAGCGGGCTCAACAATGAGCAGTTCTTC.

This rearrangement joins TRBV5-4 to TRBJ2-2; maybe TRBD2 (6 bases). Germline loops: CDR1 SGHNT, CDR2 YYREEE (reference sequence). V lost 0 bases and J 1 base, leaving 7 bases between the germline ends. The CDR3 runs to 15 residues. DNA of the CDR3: TGTGCCAGCAGCTTGGCCGGGGGGAACACCGGGGAGCTGTTTTTT. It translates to CASSLAGGNTGELFF.

CDR3 sequence: CASSSGAGEKNGYTF. CDR3 nucleotide sequence: TGTGCCAGCAGTTCCGGGGCAGGGGAAAAAAATGGCTACACCTTC. This chain joins TRBV28 and TRBJ1-2, with D possibly matching TRBD1 (6 bases). The CDR3 length is 15 residues. V gave up 4 bases and J gave up 6 bases, with 18 bases separating them. Germline values: CDR1 MDHEN, CDR2 SYDVKM.

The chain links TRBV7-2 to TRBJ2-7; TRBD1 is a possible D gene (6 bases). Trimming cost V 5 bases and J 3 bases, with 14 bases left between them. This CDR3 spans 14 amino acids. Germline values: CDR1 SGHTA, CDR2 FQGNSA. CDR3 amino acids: CASSIGQINYEQYF. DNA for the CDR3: TGTGCCAGCAGCATAGGACAGATTAACTACGAGCAGTACTTC.

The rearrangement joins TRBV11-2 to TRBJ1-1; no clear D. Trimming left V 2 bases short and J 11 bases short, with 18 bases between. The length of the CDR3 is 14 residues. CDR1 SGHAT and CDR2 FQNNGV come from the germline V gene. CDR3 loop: CASSLQRVTKWAFF. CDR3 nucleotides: TGTGCCAGCAGCTTACAGCGGGTCACGAAGTGGGCTTTCTTT.

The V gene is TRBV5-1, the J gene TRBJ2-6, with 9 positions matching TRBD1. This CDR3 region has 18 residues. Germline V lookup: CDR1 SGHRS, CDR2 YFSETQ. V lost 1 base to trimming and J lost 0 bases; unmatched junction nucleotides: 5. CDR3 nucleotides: TGCGCCAGCAGCTTGTGGACAGGGGCAAGCTCTGGGGCCAACGTCCTGACTTTC. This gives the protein CASSLWTGASSGANVLTF.

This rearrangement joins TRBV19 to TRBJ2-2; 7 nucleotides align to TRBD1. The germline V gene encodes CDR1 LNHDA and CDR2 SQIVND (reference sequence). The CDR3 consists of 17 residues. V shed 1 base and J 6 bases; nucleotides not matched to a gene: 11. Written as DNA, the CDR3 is TGTGCCAGTAGTATAGCCTGGCCCCAAGGGGGCCCCGGGGAGCTGTTTTTT. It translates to CASSIAWPQGGPGELFF.

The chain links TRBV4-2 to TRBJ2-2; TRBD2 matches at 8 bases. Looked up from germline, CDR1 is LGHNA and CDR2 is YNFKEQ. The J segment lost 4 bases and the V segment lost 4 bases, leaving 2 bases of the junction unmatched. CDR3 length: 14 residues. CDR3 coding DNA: TGTGCCAGCAGCCGCCTAGCGGGCACCGGGGAGCTGTTTTTT. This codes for CASSRLAGTGELFF.

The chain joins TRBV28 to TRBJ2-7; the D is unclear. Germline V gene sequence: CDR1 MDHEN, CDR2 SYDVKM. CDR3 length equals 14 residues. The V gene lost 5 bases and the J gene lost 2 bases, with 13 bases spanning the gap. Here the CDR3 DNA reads TGTGCCAGCAGTAATCGAGCTCCCCCCTACGAGCAGTACTTC. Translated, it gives CASSNRAPPYEQYF.

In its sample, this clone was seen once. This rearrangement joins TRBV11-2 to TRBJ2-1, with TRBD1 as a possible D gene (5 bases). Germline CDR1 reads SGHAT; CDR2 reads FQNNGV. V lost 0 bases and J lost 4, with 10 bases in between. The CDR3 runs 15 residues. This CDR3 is CASSLDTGPYNEQFF. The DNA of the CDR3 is TGTGCCAGCAGCTTAGATACAGGACCATACAATGAGCAGTTCTTC.

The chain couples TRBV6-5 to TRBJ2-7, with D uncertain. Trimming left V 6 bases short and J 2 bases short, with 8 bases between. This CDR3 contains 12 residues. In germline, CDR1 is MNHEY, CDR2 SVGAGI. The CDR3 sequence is CASRDSPYEQYF. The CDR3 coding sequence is TGTGCCAGCAGGGATAGCCCCTACGAGCAGTACTTC.

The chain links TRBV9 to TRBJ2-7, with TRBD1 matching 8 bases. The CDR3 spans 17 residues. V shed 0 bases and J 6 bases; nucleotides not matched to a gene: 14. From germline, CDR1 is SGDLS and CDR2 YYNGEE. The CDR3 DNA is TGTGCCAGCAGCGTAGGATCGGGACAGGCCTTAGGGTCCGAGCAGTACTTC. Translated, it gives CASSVGSGQALGSEQYF.

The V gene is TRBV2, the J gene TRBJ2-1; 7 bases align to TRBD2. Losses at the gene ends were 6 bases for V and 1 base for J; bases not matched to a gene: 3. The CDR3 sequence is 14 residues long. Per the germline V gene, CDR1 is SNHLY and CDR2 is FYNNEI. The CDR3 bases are TGTGCCAGCAGATCAGCGGGGTCCTACAATGAGCAGTTCTTC. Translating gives CASRSAGSYNEQFF.

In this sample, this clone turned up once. CDR3 coding DNA: TGTGCCACCAGTGGCGCGGACAGCACTAACACCGGGGAGCTGTTTTTT. This gives the protein CATSGADSTNTGELFF. The genes are TRBV24-1 and TRBJ2-2, with a weak D call TRBD1 (6 bases). The V gene lost 5 bases and the J gene lost 2 bases, with 14 bases spanning the gap. Germline CDR1 and CDR2: KGHDR and SFDVKD. The CDR3 is made up of 16 amino acids.

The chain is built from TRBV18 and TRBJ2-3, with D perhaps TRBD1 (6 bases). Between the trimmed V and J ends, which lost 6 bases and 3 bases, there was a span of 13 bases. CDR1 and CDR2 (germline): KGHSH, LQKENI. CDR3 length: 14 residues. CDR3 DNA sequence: TGTGCCAGCTCCGGCCCAACAGGGACAGATACGCAGTATTTT. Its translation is CASSGPTGTDTQYF.

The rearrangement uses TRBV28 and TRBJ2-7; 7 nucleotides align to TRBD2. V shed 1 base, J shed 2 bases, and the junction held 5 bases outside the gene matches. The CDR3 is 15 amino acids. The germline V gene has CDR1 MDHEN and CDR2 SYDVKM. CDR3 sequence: CASSLYGGGPYEQYF. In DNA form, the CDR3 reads TGTGCCAGCAGTTTATACGGGGGAGGGCCCTACGAGCAGTACTTC.

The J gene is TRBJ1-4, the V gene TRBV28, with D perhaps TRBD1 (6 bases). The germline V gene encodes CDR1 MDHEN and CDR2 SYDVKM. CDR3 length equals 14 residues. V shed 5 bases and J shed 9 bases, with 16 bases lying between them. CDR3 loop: CASSTGFITQKLFF. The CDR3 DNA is TGTGCCAGCAGTACAGGGTTTATTACTCAAAAACTGTTTTTT.

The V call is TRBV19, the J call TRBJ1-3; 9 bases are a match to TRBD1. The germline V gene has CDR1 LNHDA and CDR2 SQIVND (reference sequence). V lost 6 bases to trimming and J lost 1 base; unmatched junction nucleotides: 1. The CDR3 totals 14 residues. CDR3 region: CASRTGGSGNTIYF. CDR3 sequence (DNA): TGTGCCAGTAGGACAGGGGGGTCTGGAAACACCATATATTTT.